Given below is one T cell receptor beta chain in context. Its antigen is unknown. All TRB cDNA libraries came from 5' RACE performed with UMI labels. With the 5' RACE reads reprocessed, TCRdb shows one record per CDR3 protein and no DNA. The repertoire shows approximately 100,000 distinct CDR3 sequences; the top ten hold approximately 0.37%. The CDR3 is 13 amino acids. CDR1 and CDR2 (germline): SGDLS, YYNGEE. The data belong to a study of CXCR3-negative and CXCR3-positive naive CD8 T cells. The study, taken as a whole, reports: Comparison of naive cells showed more hydrophobic TRB CDR3s in CXCR3-positive than in CXCR3-negative naive cells. Researchers report CXCR3 expression partially decreased after cryopreservation, with fresh PBMCs used in most assays.

This clonotype was sampled from a human donor in good health. Some clones in this sample may be carry-over from other donors' samples. The material sequenced was naive CXCR3+ CD8+ T cells from blood. Noted subset: CD45RO-CCR7+CD27+CD95- naive CD8+ T cells expressing CXCR3 (TNR3+). The chain has TRBV9 and TRBJ1-1. CDR3 region: CASSVGHHTEAFF. The variable domain in full, with the rest retrieved from reference TRBV9 and TRBJ1-1, is DSGVTQTPKHLITATGQRVTLRCSPRSGDLSVYWYQQSLDQGLQFLIQYYNGEERAKGNILERFSAQQFPDLHSELNLSSLELGDSALYFCASSVGHHTEAFFGQGTRLTVV.